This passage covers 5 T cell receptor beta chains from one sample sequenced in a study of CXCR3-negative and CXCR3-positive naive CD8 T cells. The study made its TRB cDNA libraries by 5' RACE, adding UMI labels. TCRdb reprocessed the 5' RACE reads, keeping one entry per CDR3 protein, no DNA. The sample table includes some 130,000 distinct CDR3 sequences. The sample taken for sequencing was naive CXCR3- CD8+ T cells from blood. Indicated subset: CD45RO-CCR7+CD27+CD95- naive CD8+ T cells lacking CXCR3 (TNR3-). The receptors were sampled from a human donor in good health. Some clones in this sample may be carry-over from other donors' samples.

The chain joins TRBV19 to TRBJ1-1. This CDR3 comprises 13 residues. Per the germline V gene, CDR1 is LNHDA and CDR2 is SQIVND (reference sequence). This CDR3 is CASSDHRNTEAFF.

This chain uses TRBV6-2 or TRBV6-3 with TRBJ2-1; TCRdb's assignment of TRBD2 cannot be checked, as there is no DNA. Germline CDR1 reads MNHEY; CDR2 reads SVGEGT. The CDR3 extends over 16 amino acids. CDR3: CASSSTGGPFYNEQFF.

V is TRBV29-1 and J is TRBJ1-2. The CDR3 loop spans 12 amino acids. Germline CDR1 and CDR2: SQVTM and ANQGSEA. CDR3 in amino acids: CSDLGLSGGYTF.

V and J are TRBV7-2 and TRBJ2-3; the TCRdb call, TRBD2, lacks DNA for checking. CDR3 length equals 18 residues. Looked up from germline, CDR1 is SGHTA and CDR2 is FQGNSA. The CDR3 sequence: CASSYGLANLYSTDTQYF.

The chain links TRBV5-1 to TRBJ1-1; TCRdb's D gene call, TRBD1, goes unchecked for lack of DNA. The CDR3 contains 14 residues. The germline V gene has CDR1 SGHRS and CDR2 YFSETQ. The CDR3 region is CASSLVRGRTEAFF.